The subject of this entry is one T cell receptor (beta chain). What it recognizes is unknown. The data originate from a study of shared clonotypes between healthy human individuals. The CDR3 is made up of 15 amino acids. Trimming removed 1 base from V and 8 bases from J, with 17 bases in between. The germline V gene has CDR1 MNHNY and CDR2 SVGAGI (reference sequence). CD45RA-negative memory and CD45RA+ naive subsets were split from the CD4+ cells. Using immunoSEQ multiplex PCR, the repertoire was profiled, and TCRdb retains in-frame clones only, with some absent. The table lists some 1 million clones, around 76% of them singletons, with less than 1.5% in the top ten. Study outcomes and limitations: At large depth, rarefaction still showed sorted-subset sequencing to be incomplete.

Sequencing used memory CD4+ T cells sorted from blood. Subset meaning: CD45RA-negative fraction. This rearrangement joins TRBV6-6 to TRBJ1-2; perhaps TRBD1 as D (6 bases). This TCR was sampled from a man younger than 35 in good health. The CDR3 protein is CASSYYREFGEGYTF. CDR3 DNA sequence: TGTGCCAGCAGTTACTACAGGGAGTTCGGAGAAGGCTACACCTTC.